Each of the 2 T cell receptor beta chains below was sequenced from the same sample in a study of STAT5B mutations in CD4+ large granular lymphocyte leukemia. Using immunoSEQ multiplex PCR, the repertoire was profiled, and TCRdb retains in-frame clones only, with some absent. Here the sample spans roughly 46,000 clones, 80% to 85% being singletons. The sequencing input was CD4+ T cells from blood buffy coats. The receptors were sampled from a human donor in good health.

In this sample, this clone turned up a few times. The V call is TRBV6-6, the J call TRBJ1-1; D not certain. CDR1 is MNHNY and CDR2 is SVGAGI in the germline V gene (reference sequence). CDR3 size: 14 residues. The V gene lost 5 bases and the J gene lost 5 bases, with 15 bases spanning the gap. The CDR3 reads CASSTLLLGTEAFF. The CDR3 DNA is TGTGCCAGCAGTACATTATTACTCGGGACTGAAGCTTTCTTT.

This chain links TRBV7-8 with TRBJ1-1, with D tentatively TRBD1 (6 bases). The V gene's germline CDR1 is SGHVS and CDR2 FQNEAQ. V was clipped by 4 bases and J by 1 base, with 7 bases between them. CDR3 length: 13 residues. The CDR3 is CASSSRGNTEAFF. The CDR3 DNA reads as TGTGCCAGCAGCTCCAGGGGGAACACTGAAGCTTTCTTT.